These 19 T cell receptor beta chains originate from one sample sequenced in a study of early T cells in non-severe SARS-CoV-2 infection. TCRdb processed the 5' RACE reads anew with MiXCR; each CDR3 protein has one entry. The table has 55,000 to 80,000 distinct CDR3 sequences, about an eighth seen once. The sample was whole blood. The receptors were sampled from an adult who was a healthcare worker with PCR-confirmed SARS-CoV-2 infection or an uninfected control (not recorded which).

Many counts were recorded for this clonotype. The V and J genes are TRBV4-2 and TRBJ2-3; 11 bases are shared with TRBD2. Trimming took 4 bases from V and 2 from J; bases not matched to a gene: 2. The CDR3 covers 15 residues. CDR1 and CDR2 (germline): LGHNA, YNFKEQ. The CDR3 spells CASSPTSGNTDTQYF. The CDR3 DNA follows: TGTGCCAGCAGCCCGACTAGCGGGAACACAGATACGCAGTATTTT.

The sample holds many counts of this clonotype. The V and J genes are TRBV5-4 and TRBJ1-2; D is unclear. This CDR3 is 14 amino acids long. CDR1 is SGHNT, CDR2 YYREEE, per germline (reference sequence). Trimming pared 0 bases from V and 8 bases from J, leaving 14 bases between. DNA for the CDR3: TGTGCCAGCAGCTTGGAAGAGTGGTCGAAGGGCTACACCTTC. Its translation: CASSLEEWSKGYTF.

This clonotype has ten or more counts. The CDR3 protein is CASGDRRTDTQYF. Written as DNA, the CDR3 is TGTGCCAGTGGAGACAGGAGGACAGATACGCAGTATTTT. The chain joins TRBV19 to TRBJ2-3, with a weak D call TRBD1 (6 bases). V gave up 8 bases and J gave up 3 bases, with 12 bases separating them. The CDR3 runs 13 residues. Germline V gene sequence: CDR1 LNHDA, CDR2 SQIVND (reference sequence).

The rearrangement uses TRBV12-3 or TRBV12-4 and TRBJ2-2; D gene uncertain. Between the trimmed V and J ends, which lost 1 base and 8 bases, there was a span of 8 bases. The CDR3 is 13 amino acids. DNA for the CDR3: TGTGCCAGCAGTTTAGTCCAGCCGGGGGAGCTGTTTTTT. Amino acids: CASSLVQPGELFF.

The chain has TRBV12-3 or TRBV12-4 and TRBJ2-7; D may be TRBD2 (5 bases). The V end lost 8 bases, the J end lost 6 bases, and 11 bases lay between the germline ends. The CDR3 loop spans 11 amino acids. CDR3 in DNA: TGTGCCAGCCGGTCTAGCTCCGAGCAGTACTTC. Protein sequence: CASRSSSEQYF.

This clonotype turned up a few times. The CDR3 DNA reads as TGTGCCAGCAGTTCCCGGTGGGAGAATCAGCCCCAGCATTTT. Residues: CASSSRWENQPQHF. This chain uses TRBV27 with TRBJ1-5; D is uncertain. The CDR3 extends over 14 amino acids. V was clipped by 4 bases and J by 4 bases, with 11 bases between them. CDR1 MNHEY and CDR2 SMNVEV come from the germline V gene (reference sequence).

In its sample, this clonotype was seen many times. The chain has TRBV7-8 and TRBJ2-2; D is uncertain. The V end was cut by 5 bases, the J end by 5 bases, with 18 bases between. Germline lookup yields CDR1 SGHVS and CDR2 FQNEAQ. The CDR3 has 16 residues. The DNA of the CDR3 is TGTGCCAGCAGCGGAAGGAGACGGGTCGGGACCGGGGAGCTGTTTTTT. Amino acid sequence: CASSGRRRVGTGELFF.

This clonotype was found a few times. The rearrangement uses TRBV29-1 and TRBJ2-5, with D hard to call. The CDR3 has 12 amino acids. Trimming removed 6 bases at V and 5 bases at J, with 13 bases between. Germline CDR1 reads SQVTM; CDR2 reads ANQGSEA. The CDR3 sequence is CSVLGKSETQYF. The DNA of the CDR3 is TGCAGCGTCCTAGGCAAATCGGAGACCCAGTACTTC.

This clonotype has only a few counts. V is TRBV7-8 and J is TRBJ2-7, with a possible D match to TRBD2 (5 bases). Germline CDR1 and CDR2: SGHVS and FQNEAQ. The CDR3 runs to 13 residues. The germline V and J ends were trimmed by 3 bases and 0 bases, with 6 bases remaining between them. CDR3 DNA sequence: TGTGCCAGCAGCTTGACTATCTCCTACGAGCAGTACTTC. The encoded protein is CASSLTISYEQYF.

The rearrangement uses TRBV20-1 and TRBJ2-7; 10 bases match TRBD1. Trimming cost V 6 bases and J 3 bases; bases outside gene matches: 11. The CDR3 sequence is 15 residues long. Per germline, CDR1 DFQATT and CDR2 SNEGSKA (reference sequence). The CDR3 loop reads CSAANPGQGSYEQYF. The CDR3 nucleotides read TGCAGTGCCGCAAACCCGGGACAGGGGAGCTACGAGCAGTACTTC.

The chain joins TRBV14 to TRBJ1-3; TRBD1 matches 9 bases. Germline V gene lookup returns CDR1 SGHDN and CDR2 FVKESK. V lost 2 bases and J lost 3; bases outside the gene matches: 2. The CDR3 runs 15 residues. This chain's CDR3 is CASSQRTGVGNTIYF. The CDR3 DNA reads TGTGCCAGCAGCCAACGGACAGGGGTTGGAAACACCATATATTTT.

This clonotype was found many times. This chain joins TRBV11-1 and TRBJ2-7, with D possibly matching TRBD2 (5 bases). The CDR3 consists of 15 residues. The V end lost 3 bases, the J end lost 0 bases, and 12 bases lay between the germline ends. CDR1 is SGHAT and CDR2 is FQDESV in the germline V gene (reference sequence). The DNA for the CDR3 is TGTGCCAGCAGCTTTATATCGGACTCCTCCTACGAGCAGTACTTC. Residues: CASSFISDSSYEQYF.

This clonotype was counted ten times or more. The chain has TRBV20-1 and TRBJ2-5; 9 nucleotides agree with TRBD1. The CDR3 is 15 amino acids. Germline V gene lookup returns CDR1 DFQATT and CDR2 SNEGSKA (reference sequence). The V gene end was trimmed by 0 bases and the J gene end by 4 bases; junction bases not matched to a gene: 6. The CDR3 is CSARDHIQGAETQYF. The CDR3 DNA follows: TGCAGTGCTAGAGACCATATACAGGGGGCAGAGACCCAGTACTTC.

The V call is TRBV19, the J call TRBJ1-6; D gene ambiguous. With 7 bases removed from V and 0 bases from J, the gap between germline ends came to 16 bases. The CDR3 is made up of 17 amino acids. The germline CDR1 and CDR2 sequences are LNHDA and SQIVND (reference sequence). The CDR3 here is CASNLGPESSYNSPLHF. The CDR3 DNA follows: TGTGCCAGTAACCTCGGTCCCGAGAGCTCCTATAATTCACCCCTCCACTTT.

This clonotype has at least ten counts. The genes are TRBV21-1 and TRBJ1-6. TRBV21-1 is shown as a pseudogene. The CDR3 is 14 residues long. CDR3 protein: CASGLSSYNSPLHF. CDR3 sequence (DNA): TGTGCCAGCGGGCTGAGCTCCTATAATTCACCCCTCCACTTT.

The chain couples TRBV20-1 to TRBJ2-3; 10 bases fit TRBD2. This CDR3 contains 15 residues. CDR1 DFQATT and CDR2 SNEGSKA come from the germline V gene (reference sequence). V lost 6 bases to trimming and J lost 2 bases; unmatched junction nucleotides: 8. In DNA form, the CDR3 reads TGCAGTGCGGAAAGGACTAGCGGACACACAGATACGCAGTATTTT. This sequence encodes CSAERTSGHTDTQYF.

The chain links TRBV7-7 to TRBJ2-4; D is possibly TRBD1 or TRBD2 (6 bases each). Germline CDR1 SSHAT, CDR2 FNYEAQ (reference sequence). The CDR3 sequence is 14 residues long. V lost 0 bases to trimming and J lost 6 bases, with 9 bases between them. In DNA, the CDR3 is TGTGCCAGCAGCTTAGCCAGGGGAGGAAACATTCAGTACTTC. Translated: CASSLARGGNIQYF.

The rearrangement joins TRBV6-8 to TRBJ2-7, with 9 nucleotides matching TRBD1. The junction had 2 bases not matched to a gene; V was cut back by 6 bases and J by 2 bases. Per germline, CDR1 MNHGY and CDR2 SAAAGT. The CDR3 is made up of 13 amino acids. The CDR3 sequence: CASSGTGPYEQYF. The CDR3 DNA is TGTGCCAGCAGCGGGACAGGGCCCTACGAGCAGTACTTC.

The chain joins TRBV11-2 to TRBJ2-7; weak D call: TRBD2 (5 bases). The germline V and J ends were trimmed by 1 base and 2 bases, with 12 bases remaining between them. Germline CDR1 is SGHAT and CDR2 is FQNNGV. The CDR3 contains 15 residues. The CDR3 spells CASSLGLGDTYEQYF. CDR3 coding DNA: TGTGCCAGCAGCTTAGGTCTCGGGGATACCTACGAGCAGTACTTC.